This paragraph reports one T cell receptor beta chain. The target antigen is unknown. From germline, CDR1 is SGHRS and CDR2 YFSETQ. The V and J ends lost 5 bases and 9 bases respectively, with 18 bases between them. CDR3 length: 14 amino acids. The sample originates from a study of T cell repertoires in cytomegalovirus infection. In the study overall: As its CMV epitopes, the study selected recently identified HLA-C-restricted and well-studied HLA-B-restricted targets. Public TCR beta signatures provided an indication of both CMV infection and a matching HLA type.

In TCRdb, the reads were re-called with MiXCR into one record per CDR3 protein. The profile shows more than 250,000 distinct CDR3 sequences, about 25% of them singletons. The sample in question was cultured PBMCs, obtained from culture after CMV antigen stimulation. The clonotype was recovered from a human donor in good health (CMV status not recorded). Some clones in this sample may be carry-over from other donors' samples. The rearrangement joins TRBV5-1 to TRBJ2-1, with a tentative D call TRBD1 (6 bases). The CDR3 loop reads CASRLSGTTSEQFF. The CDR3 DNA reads TGCGCCAGCAGGTTATCCGGGACAACAAGTGAGCAGTTCTTC.